This paragraph covers one TCR beta chain sequence. Antigen unknown. The method was immunoSEQ multiplex PCR; TCRdb's version includes in-frame clones alone and lacks a portion of them. The sample holds roughly 120,000 clones; 90% to 95% are singletons and the top ten take under 3.5%. The germline V gene encodes CDR1 LNHDA and CDR2 SQIVND (reference sequence). The CDR3 has 15 amino acids. Trimming removed 5 bases from V and 4 bases from J; junction bases left unmatched: 9. These data come from a study of T cell responses to AZD1222 COVID-19 vaccine. Study observations and caveats: Donors were mostly white British, more females; clonal diversity possibly underestimated. CD4 TCRs linked to vaccination spanned spike, dominating at 160-218 and 743-854.

This clonotype was sampled from an adult in good health. The chain links TRBV19 to TRBJ2-7, with TRBD2 matching over 9 bases. The input for sequencing was peripheral blood, taken on day 0 of AZD1222 vaccination. The CDR3 reads CASSLRTSEPYEQYF. The CDR3 DNA reads as TGTGCCAGTAGTCTTAGGACTAGCGAACCTTACGAGCAGTACTTC.